This TCR beta chain was identified during a study of CD8+ T cells in alopecia areata. About the study: Each of the treated patients was given oral tofacitinib, 5 to 10 mg twice daily, for moderate-to-severe alopecia areata. The duration of tofacitinib was 6 to 18 months, with 6 months off drug afterward.

Study findings and constraints: Alphabeta T cells residing in normal skin are also sequenced in scalp samples.

In this sample, this clone turned up a few times. Antigen unknown. Alopecia areata patients gave lesional scalp punch biopsies and peripheral blood samples. The germline V gene has CDR1 SEHNR and CDR2 FQNEAQ (reference sequence). V was cut by 5 bases and J by 5 bases, with 9 bases left in between. The CDR3 extends over 12 amino acids. Isolated RNA was reverse transcribed into cDNA used as the sequencing template. The data were produced by immunoSEQ multiplex PCR, yet TCRdb's version contains in-frame clones alone and is incomplete. The sample has 140,000 to 150,000 clones, about 60% seen once. This receptor was taken from a human donor with alopecia areata. The chain joins TRBV7-9 to TRBJ2-5; no firm D call. Material: CD4+ T cells sorted from blood, obtained at week 0. The DNA of the CDR3 is TGTGCCAGCAGCCCTGTTGATGAGACCCAGTACTTC. It encodes CASSPVDETQYF.